One and the same sample provided the 16 T cell receptor beta chains below, sequenced in a study of cytomegalovirus exposure and HLA in healthy donors. Researchers ran the PCR with 60 Vbeta and 13 Jbeta primers. Sequenced by immunoSEQ multiplex PCR; TCRdb stores in-frame clones only, minus some. The sample lists roughly 170,000 clones, around 78% seen once, with 13% in the top ten. The sequenced sample was PBMCs. These receptors were taken from a woman in her forties or fifties in good health and CMV-seropositive.

The chain is built from TRBV4-1 and TRBJ2-7; no reliable D call. Trimming pared 3 bases from V and 10 bases from J, leaving 10 bases between. The germline gives CDR1 MGHRA, CDR2 YSYEKL. The CDR3 consists of 11 residues. The DNA for the CDR3 is TGCGCCAGCAGCCATGAAAGCCATCAGTACTTC. Its translation: CASSHESHQYF.

This clone was counted a few times. The chain carries TRBV30 and TRBJ1-3, with a tentative D call TRBD1 (5 bases). Germline V gene data show CDR1 as GTSNPN and CDR2 as SVGIG (reference sequence). Trimming removed 7 bases at V and 2 bases at J, with 15 bases between. This CDR3 spans 14 amino acids. The CDR3 here is CASSRASTGNTIYF. Here the CDR3 DNA reads TGTGCCTCAAGCAGGGCAAGCACTGGAAACACCATATATTTT.

This rearrangement joins TRBV9 to TRBJ2-4; 8 positions agree with TRBD2. This CDR3 has 16 amino acids. V lost 3 bases, J lost 8 bases, and 13 bases stayed unmatched. Germline CDR1 and CDR2: SGDLS and YYNGEE. CDR3 sequence: CASSARPSGSGDIQYF. The CDR3, as DNA: TGTGCCAGCAGCGCCCGACCGAGCGGGAGCGGGGACATTCAGTACTTC.

In this sample, this clone turned up once. The rearrangement joins TRBV6-1 to TRBJ2-7; D might be TRBD1 (5 bases). V dropped 3 bases and J dropped 6 bases, with 21 bases sitting between them. There are 16 residues in the CDR3. Per the germline V gene, CDR1 is MNHNS and CDR2 is SASEGT. The CDR3 nucleotides are TGTGCCAGCAGTGAGGGTGCCGGACAAGGAGATGCCGAGCAGTACTTC. Residues: CASSEGAGQGDAEQYF.

The gene calls are TRBV5-4 and TRBJ2-3; maybe TRBD1 (5 bases). CDR3 length equals 15 residues. The V and J ends lost 2 bases and 0 bases respectively, with 10 bases between them. The germline CDR1 and CDR2 sequences are SGHNT and YYREEE (reference sequence). The DNA for the CDR3 is TGTGCCAGCAGCTTCCCAGGGCCTAGCACAGATACGCAGTATTTT. Translated: CASSFPGPSTDTQYF.

This chain connects TRBV5-1 to TRBJ1-1; 10 positions match TRBD1. V shed 6 bases and J 2 bases; nucleotides not matched to a gene: 4. The length of the CDR3 is 14 residues. Germline CDR1 SGHRS, CDR2 YFSETQ. The CDR3, as DNA: TGCGCCAGCATGCGGGACAGGGGTAACACTGAAGCTTTCTTT. Its translation is CASMRDRGNTEAFF.

The chain uses TRBV19 and TRBJ2-1; TRBD2 agrees at 8 bases. Looked up from germline, CDR1 is LNHDA and CDR2 is SQIVND (reference sequence). With V trimmed by 4 bases and J by 7 bases, 12 bases remained unmatched. The CDR3 length is 16 residues. CDR3 sequence reads: CASSRRGRGGRNEQFF. CDR3 in DNA: TGTGCCAGTAGTAGACGTGGACGGGGGGGCCGGAATGAGCAGTTCTTC.

This chain uses TRBV19 with TRBJ1-2; D is perhaps TRBD1 (5 bases). Trimming took 2 bases from V and 6 from J, leaving 13 bases between them. The CDR3 is made up of 14 amino acids. CDR1 and CDR2 from the germline V gene are LNHDA and SQIVND (reference sequence). Here the CDR3 DNA reads TGTGCCAGTAGTATAAGGCAGGGTTCCGATGGCTACACCTTC. It encodes CASSIRQGSDGYTF.

This sequence joins TRBV25-1 and TRBJ2-3, with TRBD2 matching over 8 bases. V shed 0 bases and J 2 bases; nucleotides not matched to a gene: 7. There are 17 residues in the CDR3. Germline CDR1 reads MGHDK; CDR2 reads SYGVNS. The CDR3 is CASSEYSAGALTDTQYF. Written as DNA, the CDR3 is TGTGCCAGCAGTGAATATTCAGCGGGGGCCCTCACAGATACGCAGTATTTT. Supplemented by reference TRBV25-1 and TRBJ2-3, the full variable domain reads EADIYQTPRYLVIGTGKKITLECSQTMGHDKMYWYQQDPGMELHLIHYSYGVNSTEKGDLSSESTVSRIRTEHFPLTLESARPSHTSQYLCASSEYSAGALTDTQYFGPGTRLTVL.

The CDR3 protein is CAISESTVWPTF. In DNA, the CDR3 is TGTGCCATCAGTGAGTCGACAGTGTGGCCAACCTTC. J is TRBJ1-2 and V is TRBV10-3; a possible D gene is TRBD1 (5 bases). CDR1 is ENHRY, CDR2 SYGVKD, per germline. Trimming took 0 bases from V and 14 from J, leaving 13 bases between them. The CDR3 spans 12 residues.

V usage is TRBV7-2 and J usage is TRBJ2-7; maybe TRBD1 (6 bases). CDR3 length: 15 residues. Germline CDR1 SGHTA, CDR2 FQGNSA. V dropped 2 bases and J dropped 3 bases, with 14 bases sitting between them. CDR3 bases: TGTGCCAGCAGCTTAAGGGCAGGGGTTCTCTACGAGCAGTACTTC. Translated: CASSLRAGVLYEQYF.

The rearrangement uses TRBV23-1 and TRBJ2-3; 10 bases are shared with TRBD2. TRBV23-1 is an ORF, with its function uncertain. V was clipped by 6 bases and J by 0 bases; unmatched bases: 9. The CDR3 is made up of 17 amino acids. The CDR3 DNA sequence: TGCGCCAGCAGCCCCGGGGGAGCGGGGGGGAGCACAGATACGCAGTATTTT. Translation gives CASSPGGAGGSTDTQYF.

The chain joins TRBV11-2 to TRBJ2-2; tentatively, D is TRBD2 (6 bases). The CDR3 is made up of 17 amino acids. From germline, CDR1 is SGHAT and CDR2 FQNNGV. Deletions cut 5 bases from V and 1 base from J, with 17 bases between. CDR3 sequence (DNA): TGTGCCAGCAGCGCCAACCCGGGACTCCTGAACACCGGGGAGCTGTTTTTT. Amino acids: CASSANPGLLNTGELFF.

The chain uses TRBV6-1 and TRBJ2-7, with TRBD2 matching over 11 bases. The CDR3 extends over 15 amino acids. V was clipped by 6 bases and J by 3 bases; unmatched bases: 7. Germline V gene data show CDR1 as MNHNS and CDR2 as SASEGT. Here the CDR3 DNA reads TGTGCCAGCAGGGAAACTAGCGGGGGCGTCTACGAGCAGTACTTC. Amino acids: CASRETSGGVYEQYF.

In its sample, this clone was seen a few times. V and J are TRBV6-1 and TRBJ2-3, with TRBD2 identical over 7 bases. The germline V gene has CDR1 MNHNS and CDR2 SASEGT. The CDR3 totals 15 residues. The J segment lost 0 bases and the V segment lost 8 bases, leaving 8 bases of the junction unmatched. DNA for the CDR3: TGTGCCAGCCTTGCCGTCGGGGGGAGCACAGATACGCAGTATTTT. Translating gives CASLAVGGSTDTQYF.

This clone was counted between two and nine times. The chain links TRBV6-6 to TRBJ1-1; the match to TRBD1 covers 7 bases. Trimming took 0 bases from V and 7 from J; bases not matched to a gene: 8. The germline CDR1 and CDR2 sequences are MNHNY and SVGAGI (reference sequence). The CDR3 is 15 residues long. CDR3 protein: CASSYSPQGDGEAFF. The DNA of the CDR3 is TGTGCCAGCAGTTACTCTCCCCAGGGGGATGGTGAAGCTTTCTTT.